The rows below give T cell receptor beta chains drawn from one sample of a study of cytomegalovirus exposure and HLA in healthy donors. Data came from immunoSEQ multiplex PCR; TCRdb stores just in-frame clones and leaves some out. The repertoire consists of 60,000 to 75,000 clones, with more than 80% occurring once and the leading ten covering 9% to 13%. The sample comprised PBMCs. Receptors were obtained from a woman aged 30 to 39 in good health and CMV-seropositive. CDR3s include the opening cysteine and the closing phenylalanine or tryptophan. Each record gives: clone size, J gene, D gene, V gene, CDR3 DNA, CDR3 protein. A D gene is named only where the DNA matches it firmly. Only part of the rows carry a size: once, few, many, or a class if the clone is expanded.

- TRBJ1-2 TRBD1 TRBV6-1 TGTGCCAGCAGTGCCGACAGGGGGCATGGCTATGGCTACACCTTC CASSADRGHGYGYTF
- TRBJ2-3 - TRBV15 TGTGCCACCCAACGTGCAGGGATAAGAACAGATACGCAGTATTTT CATQRAGIRTDTQYF
- TRBJ2-1 - TRBV6-1 TGTGCCAGCAGTTACGACAGCGAGCAGTTCTTC CASSYDSEQFF
- TRBJ1-2 - TRBV4-2 TGTGCCAGCAGCCAAGATCTAATAGGCGGGAATGGCTACACCTTC CASSQDLIGGNGYTF
- TRBJ2-5 TRBD2 TRBV7-8 TGTGCCAGCAGCTCAGGAGTAGCGGGAGGGTATCAAGAGACCCAGTACTTC CASSSGVAGGYQETQYF
- TRBJ2-1 TRBD2 TRBV5-1 TGCGCCATTACGACTAGCGTCGGGGAGCAGTTCTTC CAITTSVGEQFF
- TRBJ2-5 TRBD2 TRBV30 TGTGCCTGGAGTGTGGGGCTAGCGGGAGGAGTGGAGACCCAGTACTTC CAWSVGLAGGVETQYF
- TRBJ1-5 TRBD1 TRBV19 TGTGCCAGTAGTTCCGACAGGGGGCTGTGGGGCAATCAGCCCCAGCATTTT CASSSDRGLWGNQPQHF
- TRBJ1-1 - TRBV7-9 TGTGCCAGCAGCTTAGGTCAGGGAGGTAAAGCTTTCTTT CASSLGQGGKAFF
- TRBJ1-1 - TRBV19 TGTGCCAGTGGGGGGGAACAGGGAAGGATGAGCACTGAAGCTTTCTTT CASGGEQGRMSTEAFF
once TRBJ2-7 TRBD1 TRBV27 TGTGCCAGCAGTTTATCAGGGGGCAACGTCCCGGACGAGCAGTACTTC CASSLSGGNVPDEQYF
- TRBJ2-4 - TRBV7-2 TGTGCCAGCAGCCCTGCTATGGGGGGCATTCAGTACTTC CASSPAMGGIQYF
- TRBJ2-6 - TRBV6-1 TGTGCCAGCAGCCGGGACTCTGGGGCCAACGTCCTGACTTTC CASSRDSGANVLTF
- TRBJ2-7 - TRBV4-1 TGCGCCAGCAGCCTACAGGGGAGGAAGTACTTC CASSLQGRKYF
- TRBJ2-5 - TRBV4-1 TGCGCCAGCAGCCAAGACCCGACCCCAGGATCTAAAGAGACCCAGTACTTC CASSQDPTPGSKETQYF
- TRBJ2-1 TRBD2 TRBV5-4 TGTGCCAGCAGCTCCCGGACTAGCGGGAGGAACAATGAGCAGTTCTTC CASSSRTSGRNNEQFF
- TRBJ2-7 TRBD2 TRBV27 TGTGCCAGCAGTTTAGTCCCTCTAGCGGCGGGTAACGAGCAGTACTTC CASSLVPLAAGNEQYF
- TRBJ2-3 TRBD2 TRBV7-2 TGTGCCAGCAGCTCAACGCAGGGACTATACACAGATACGCAGTATTTT CASSSTQGLYTDTQYF
- TRBJ2-1 - TRBV11-3 TGTGCCAGCAGCCCGCCGGGAGTGAATGAGCAGTTCTTC CASSPPGVNEQFF
- TRBJ2-7 TRBD2 TRBV4-2 TGTGCCAGCAGCCAGGGGACTAGCGGATACGAGCAGTACTTC CASSQGTSGYEQYF
- TRBJ2-7 - TRBV9 TGTGCCAGCAGCTCCCCCAGCGGCCCAGCCCACCACGAGCAGTACTTC CASSSPSGPAHHEQYF
- TRBJ2-7 - TRBV13 TGTGCCAGCAGCTTAGCGTCAGGGGATAGCTACGAGCAGTACTTC CASSLASGDSYEQYF
- TRBJ1-1 - TRBV10-3 TGTGCCATCGGCCGGGTGCTTGGGAACACTGAAGCTTTCTTT CAIGRVLGNTEAFF
- TRBJ2-1 - TRBV7-9 TGTGCCAGCAGCCAAGAGAAGGGGATCCTCTACAATGAGCAGTTCTTC CASSQEKGILYNEQFF
- TRBJ1-1 TRBD1 TRBV7-2 TGTGCCAGCAGCACACAGGGGGGGTTGGCCACTGAAGCTTTCTTT CASSTQGGLATEAFF
once TRBJ1-1 - TRBV15 TGTGCCACCAGCCCAGACAGAGAAGGGACTGAAGCTTTCTTT CATSPDREGTEAFF
- TRBJ1-1 - TRBV5-1 TGCGCCAGCAGCTCGACAAGCAACACTGAAGCTTTCTTT CASSSTSNTEAFF
few TRBJ1-4 - TRBV6-1 TGTGCCAGCAACCGGGACTCTACGGTAGGAAAACTGTTTTTT CASNRDSTVGKLFF
- TRBJ2-1 - TRBV9 TGTGCCAGCAGCGTCCAGGGCTTCTACAATGAGCAGTTCTTC CASSVQGFYNEQFF
- TRBJ2-5 TRBD2 TRBV7-7 TGTGCCAGCAGTCCTTACCTCGGGTCTAGCGGGAGGACGGAAGAGACCCAGTACTTC CASSPYLGSSGRTEETQYF
- TRBJ1-5 TRBD1 TRBV6-5 TGTGCCAGCAAGGGACAGGGGGAGAATCAGCCCCAGCATTTT CASKGQGENQPQHF
once TRBJ1-2 TRBD1 TRBV7-9 TGTGCCAGCAGCTTAGCGATCGGGACAGGGGTTGGCTACACCTTC CASSLAIGTGVGYTF
- TRBJ1-2 TRBD1 TRBV28 TGTGCCAGCAGACAGACACAGGGGGCTGGCTATGGCTACACCTTC CASRQTQGAGYGYTF
- TRBJ1-6 - TRBV5-4 TGTGCCAGCAGCACCGGACAAGGGAATTCACCCCTCCACTTT CASSTGQGNSPLHF
- TRBJ2-1 - TRBV5-1 TGCGCCAGCAGCGCCGCTAGTCCCTTTTACAATGAGCAGTTCTTC CASSAASPFYNEQFF
once TRBJ1-2 - TRBV5-1 TGCGCCAGCAGGTCCCTAGGCAGCACCTATGGCTACACCTTC CASRSLGSTYGYTF
- TRBJ2-7 TRBD1 TRBV29-1 TGCAGCCCTACAGGGGCCCTACTGGACGAGCAGTACTTC CSPTGALLDEQYF
- TRBJ2-3 TRBD1 TRBV6-5 TGTGCCAGCAGTTACCGTCTGACAGGGGGGGAAGATACGCAGTATTTT CASSYRLTGGEDTQYF
- TRBJ2-1 - TRBV30 TGTGCCTGGAGTGTTTCGGAGGAGCAGTTCTTC CAWSVSEEQFF
- TRBJ1-6 - TRBV6-1 TGTGCCATCCACAGGGCGGATAATTCACCCCTCCACTTT CAIHRADNSPLHF
- TRBJ2-3 - TRBV7-8 TGTGCCAGCAGCTTACCCGGAGAAAAACCGCAGTATTTT CASSLPGEKPQYF
few TRBJ1-1 - TRBV25-1 TGTGCCAGCAGTTCGCAGGGGAACACTGAAGCTTTCTTT CASSSQGNTEAFF
- TRBJ2-1 TRBD2 TRBV7-9 TGTGCCAGCAGTCAAAATAGCGGGAGCCGCTACAATGAGCAGTTCTTC CASSQNSGSRYNEQFF
- TRBJ2-5 - TRBV7-6 TGTGCCAGCAGCCCCCCAATGGAGACCCAGTACTTC CASSPPMETQYF